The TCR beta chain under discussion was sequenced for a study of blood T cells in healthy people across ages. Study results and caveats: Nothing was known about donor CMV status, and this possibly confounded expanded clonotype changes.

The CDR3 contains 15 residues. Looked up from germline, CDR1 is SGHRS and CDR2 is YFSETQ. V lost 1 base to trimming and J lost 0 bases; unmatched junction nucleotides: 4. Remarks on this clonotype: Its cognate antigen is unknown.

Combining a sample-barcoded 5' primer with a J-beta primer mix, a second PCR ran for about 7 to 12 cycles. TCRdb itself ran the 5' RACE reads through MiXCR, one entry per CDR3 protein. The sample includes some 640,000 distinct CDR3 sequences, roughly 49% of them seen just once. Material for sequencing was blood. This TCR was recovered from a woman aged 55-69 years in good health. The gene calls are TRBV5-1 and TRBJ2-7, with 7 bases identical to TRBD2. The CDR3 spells CASSLFPGGSYEQYF. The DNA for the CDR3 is TGCGCCAGCAGCTTGTTCCCGGGGGGCTCCTACGAGCAGTACTTC.